Following are 14 T cell receptor beta chains from one sample sequenced in a study. TCRdb reprocessed the RT-PCR reads via MiXCR and lists one record per CDR3 protein. The sample includes about 680,000 distinct CDR3 sequences, approximately 15% of them seen just once. The sequenced sample was memory CD4+ T cells from blood. The receptors were gathered from a female donor in good health, serving as a healthy control.

The chain couples TRBV30 to TRBJ1-1; the D is unclear. CDR1 and CDR2 from the germline V gene are GTSNPN and SVGIG (reference sequence). Trimming took 1 base from V and 3 from J, leaving 3 bases between them. The CDR3 covers 11 residues. The CDR3 nucleotides read TGTGCCTGGAGTGAGCACACTGAAGCTTTCTTT. Its protein is CAWSEHTEAFF.

This clonotype came up a few times. This chain connects TRBV28 to TRBJ2-7, with TRBD1 matching over 8 bases. The CDR3 contains 14 residues. Trimming took 3 bases from V and 2 from J; bases not matched to a gene: 3. CDR1 is MDHEN and CDR2 is SYDVKM in the germline V gene. DNA of the CDR3: TGTGCCAGCAGTTTCATGGACAGGGCCTACGAGCAGTACTTC. Residues: CASSFMDRAYEQYF.

Comment on this clonotype: A single base separates this from a much larger clone, so it may be a read error. The J gene is TRBJ1-5, the V gene TRBV7-2, with a possible D match to TRBD1 (5 bases). Germline V lookup: CDR1 SGHTA, CDR2 FQGNSA. This CDR3 is 14 amino acids long. Trimming stripped 9 bases from V and 4 bases from J, with 16 bases between. The CDR3 region has the DNA TGTGCCAGACGTTTCGGGACGGGTAATCAGCCCCAGCATTTT. This translates into CARRFGTGNQPQHF.

This clonotype was seen only a few times. CDR3 bases: TGTGCCAGCAGTGACAGGCGGGACAGCAACTACGAGCAGTACTTC. As protein: CASSDRRDSNYEQYF. The V gene is TRBV6-1, the J gene TRBJ2-7; D is possibly TRBD1 (7 bases). The CDR3 runs to 15 residues. The ends were cut back, 3 bases at V and 3 bases at J, with 15 bases in the middle. Germline assignment: CDR1 MNHNS and CDR2 SASEGT.

V is TRBV5-5 and J is TRBJ1-1, with 7 bases aligning to TRBD1. Per germline, CDR1 SGHKS and CDR2 YYEKEE (reference sequence). After removal of 0 bases from V and 7 bases from J, the junction contained 6 bases not matched to a gene. The CDR3 contains 14 residues. CDR3 coding DNA: TGTGCCAGCAGCTTGGCAGGGGGTATGGTTGAAGCTTTCTTT. Translating it yields CASSLAGGMVEAFF. Variable domain in full (rest from reference TRBV5-5 and TRBJ1-1): DAGVTQSPTHLIKTRGQQVTLRCSPISGHKSVSWYQQVLGQGPQFIFQYYEKEERGRGNFPDRFSARQFPNYSSELNVNALLLGDSALYLCASSLAGGMVEAFFGQGTRLTVV.

The V and J genes are TRBV21-1 and TRBJ2-2; no DNA check was done on the table's D call, TRBD2. TRBV21-1 is listed as a pseudogene. The CDR3 extends over 14 amino acids. In DNA, the CDR3 is TGTGCCAGCAGCAAAGGTTGGACTCCCGGGGAGCTGTTTTTT. Amino acid sequence: CASSKGWTPGELFF.

This clonotype was counted a few times. The DNA for the CDR3 is TGTGCCAGCAGTTATTTCTGGGGTTACGACACTGAAGCTTTCTTT. Translation: CASSYFWGYDTEAFF. The chain has TRBV6-2 or TRBV6-3 and TRBJ1-1; D remains unclear. CDR1 is MNHEY, CDR2 SVGEGT, per germline. The CDR3 spans 15 residues. V was trimmed by 3 bases and J by 3 bases, leaving 14 bases between them.

This clonotype has only a few counts. The chain uses TRBV20-1 and TRBJ2-2; TRBD1 might be the D (6 bases). This CDR3 comprises 13 residues. The V gene's germline CDR1 is DFQATT and CDR2 SNEGSKA (reference sequence). Between the trimmed V and J ends, which lost 5 bases and 6 bases, there was a span of 13 bases. In nucleotides, the CDR3 is TGCAGTGCTGGAAACAGGGTCGCCGGGGAGCTGTTTTTT. The encoded protein is CSAGNRVAGELFF.

The V gene is TRBV6-6, the J gene TRBJ1-1, with D possibly TRBD1 on 6 matching bases. The germline V and J ends were trimmed by 5 bases and 4 bases, with 11 bases remaining between them. CDR3 size: 13 residues. CDR1 is MNHNY, CDR2 SVGAGI, per germline (reference sequence). In DNA, the CDR3 is TGTGCCAGCAGTAAAGGGGGTGGCACTGAAGCTTTCTTT. Translating it yields CASSKGGGTEAFF.

This CDR3 reads CASRVTGGPNSPLHF. Here the CDR3 DNA reads TGTGCCAGCAGGGTGACAGGAGGTCCGAATTCACCCCTCCACTTT. V and J are TRBV6-5 and TRBJ1-6; possibly TRBD1 for D (6 bases). Germline CDR1 MNHEY, CDR2 SVGAGI. CDR3 size: 15 residues. Trimming removed 6 bases at V and 7 bases at J, with 16 bases between.

This clonotype was observed at least ten times. J is TRBJ2-5 and V is TRBV29-1; no definite D call. Trimming took off 4 bases at V and 2 bases at J, with 17 bases between the two ends. Per the germline V gene, CDR1 is SQVTM and CDR2 is ANQGSEA. This CDR3 is 15 amino acids long. The CDR3 region has the DNA TGCAGCGTTGCTGGGGTAGGGAATGGACAAGAGACCCAGTACTTC. Translation: CSVAGVGNGQETQYF.

This clonotype was counted at least ten times. The chain links TRBV15 to TRBJ2-3, with D unresolved. This CDR3 region has 15 residues. From germline, CDR1 is LNHNV and CDR2 YYDKDF (reference sequence). V lost 0 bases to trimming and J lost 2 bases, with 9 bases between them. CDR3 bases: TGTGCCACCAGCAGAGAGAGGCTCTCCACAGATACGCAGTATTTT. It encodes CATSRERLSTDTQYF.

This clonotype was counted only a few times. V gene TRBV15 combines with J gene TRBJ1-2, with D unclear. The CDR3 length is 15 residues. V was pared by 0 bases and J by 6 bases, with 14 bases between. Germline-derived CDR1 and CDR2 are LNHNV and YYDKDF (reference sequence). The CDR3 sequence is CATSRDSQRIDGYTF. The CDR3 DNA reads TGTGCCACCAGCAGAGATAGTCAGAGGATTGATGGCTACACCTTC.

This clonotype has a count of ten or more. The CDR3 is CATGGLAGAANTQYF. CDR3 bases: TGTGCCACCGGGGGACTAGCGGGAGCGGCGAATACGCAGTATTTT. V is TRBV15 and J is TRBJ2-3; the match to TRBD2 covers 14 bases. Germline CDR1 is LNHNV and CDR2 is YYDKDF (reference sequence). V dropped 8 bases and J dropped 7; count of bases not matched to a gene: 8. This CDR3 region has 15 residues.